This record covers a single TCR beta chain. The CDR3 totals 13 residues. CDR1 and CDR2 (germline): SGHNT, YENEEA. V shed 3 bases and J 5 bases; nucleotides not matched to a gene: 2. The method was immunoSEQ multiplex PCR; TCRdb's version includes in-frame clones alone and lacks a portion of them. Here the sample spans 350,000 to 450,000 clones, 75% to 90% being singletons. This sample is drawn from a study of blood T cell repertoires in COVID-19. Living in 24 US areas, the participants were between roughly 18 and 90 years of age. Participants had their cohort set by participant-reported clinical history. Two consecutive negative NP/OP PCR tests, clearance, or resolved symptoms defined Cohort 3 recovery.

The receptor was derived from a woman between 45 and 60 years old who had recovered from COVID-19. The sample consisted of PBMCs or T cells enriched from blood (not recorded which). The chain combines TRBV11-3 with TRBJ2-5, with TRBD2 matching over 8 bases. The CDR3 DNA reads as TGTGCCAGCAGCTTGGGACTAGGGGAGACCCAGTACTTC. Residues: CASSLGLGETQYF.